The rows below give T cell receptor beta chains drawn from one sample of a study of B cell selection in AIRE deficiency. Profiling relied on immunoSEQ multiplex PCR, and the TCRdb table lists in-frame clones only, not all of them. Seen here are roughly 25,000 clones, around 95% observed once, and the top ten hold just under 0.25%. The source material was CD4+CD127+ conventional T cells sorted from PBMCs. Receptor source: a human donor in good health. The CDR3 runs from the conserved cysteine through the conserved F or W. D genes are given only for firm matches. Expanded clones get a size class; other rows say once, few or many, or leave the size out.

j_gene: TRBJ2-7
abundance: .
d_gene: TRBD2
v_gene: TRBV28
CDR3nt: TGTGCCAGCAGTTCCCCTTCGTTAGCGGGAGCCGGCGAGCAGTACTTC
CDR3aa: CASSSPSLAGAGEQYF

j_gene: TRBJ1-1
abundance: .
d_gene: .
v_gene: TRBV6-1
CDR3nt: TGTGCCAGCAGTTTACAGGGTTCGGCTTTCTTT
CDR3aa: CASSLQGSAFF

j_gene: TRBJ1-3
abundance: .
d_gene: .
v_gene: TRBV7-9
CDR3nt: TGTGCCAGCAGCTTTGCGGGCACTTCTGGAAACACCATATATTTT
CDR3aa: CASSFAGTSGNTIYF

j_gene: TRBJ2-7
abundance: .
d_gene: .
v_gene: TRBV5-4
CDR3nt: TGTGCCAGCAGCTTGGGACCGGACCCTAAATCCTACGAGCAGTACTTC
CDR3aa: CASSLGPDPKSYEQYF

j_gene: TRBJ1-2
abundance: .
d_gene: TRBD1
v_gene: TRBV11-2
CDR3nt: TGTGCCAGCAGCTCCGTTGGGACAGGACAAGGCTACACCTTC
CDR3aa: CASSSVGTGQGYTF

j_gene: TRBJ1-3
abundance: once
d_gene: .
v_gene: TRBV5-4
CDR3nt: TGTGCCAGCAGCTTGGAAGCCCAGGGATCTGGAAACACCGTATATTTT
CDR3aa: CASSLEAQGSGNTVYF

j_gene: TRBJ1-2
abundance: .
d_gene: TRBD1
v_gene: TRBV6-5
CDR3nt: TGTGCCAGCAGTTACGGGACAGGGAGTTTGGGTGGCTACACCTTC
CDR3aa: CASSYGTGSLGGYTF

j_gene: TRBJ2-3
abundance: .
d_gene: TRBD2
v_gene: TRBV11-2
CDR3nt: TGTGCCAGCAGCTTCGGGTATATGGCTAGCGGGAGTCTCGCAGATACGCAGTATTTT
CDR3aa: CASSFGYMASGSLADTQYF

j_gene: TRBJ2-1
abundance: .
d_gene: TRBD2
v_gene: TRBV2
CDR3nt: TGTGCCAGCACCCTGCGGTCGGGACTAGCGGGGGGGCCTCTCCATGAGCAGTTCTTC
CDR3aa: CASTLRSGLAGGPLHEQFF

j_gene: TRBJ2-1
abundance: .
d_gene: TRBD2
v_gene: TRBV30
CDR3nt: TGTGCCTGGAGTCCTCGAGCGGGAGGATTCTACAATGAGCAGTTCTTC
CDR3aa: CAWSPRAGGFYNEQFF

j_gene: TRBJ1-1
abundance: .
d_gene: .
v_gene: TRBV6-5
CDR3nt: TGTGCCAGCAGTTACTCCAGGTATACTGAAGCTTTCTTT
CDR3aa: CASSYSRYTEAFF

j_gene: TRBJ2-2
abundance: .
d_gene: .
v_gene: TRBV7-3
CDR3nt: TGTGCCAGCAGCCTCTCCGGGGCCACGGAGCTGTTTTTT
CDR3aa: CASSLSGATELFF

j_gene: TRBJ2-7
abundance: .
d_gene: TRBD2
v_gene: TRBV12-5
CDR3nt: TGTGCTAGTGGTTTGTCCCGGGTCCCGGATACACTAGCGGGGATCAACGAGCAGTACTTC
CDR3aa: CASGLSRVPDTLAGINEQYF

j_gene: TRBJ2-7
abundance: .
d_gene: TRBD1
v_gene: TRBV7-8
CDR3nt: TGTGCCAGCAGCCTCGACCCGGGACAGGGGCCCCCCTACGAGCAGTACTTC
CDR3aa: CASSLDPGQGPPYEQYF